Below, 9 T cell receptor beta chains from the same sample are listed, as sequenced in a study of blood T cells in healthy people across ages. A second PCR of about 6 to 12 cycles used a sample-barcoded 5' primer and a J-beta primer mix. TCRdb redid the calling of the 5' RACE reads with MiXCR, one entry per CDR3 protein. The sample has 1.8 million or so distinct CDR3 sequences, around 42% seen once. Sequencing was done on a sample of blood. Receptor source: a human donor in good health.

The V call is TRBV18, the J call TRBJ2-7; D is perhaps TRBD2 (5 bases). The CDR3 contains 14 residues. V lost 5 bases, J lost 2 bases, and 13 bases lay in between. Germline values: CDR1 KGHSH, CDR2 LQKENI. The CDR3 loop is CASSSELTTYEQYF. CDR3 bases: TGTGCCAGCTCATCTGAGCTGACTACCTACGAGCAGTACTTC.

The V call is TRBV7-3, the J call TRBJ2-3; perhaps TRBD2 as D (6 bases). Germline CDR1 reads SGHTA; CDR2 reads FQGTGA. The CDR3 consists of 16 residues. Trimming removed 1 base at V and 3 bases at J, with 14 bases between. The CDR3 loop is CASSLRGGVITDTQYF. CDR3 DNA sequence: TGTGCCAGCAGCTTAAGGGGCGGGGTTATTACAGATACGCAGTATTTT.

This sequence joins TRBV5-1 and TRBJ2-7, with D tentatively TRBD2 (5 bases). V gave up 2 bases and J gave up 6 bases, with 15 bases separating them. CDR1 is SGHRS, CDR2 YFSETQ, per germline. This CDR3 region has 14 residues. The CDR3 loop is CASSFEGTPGEQYF. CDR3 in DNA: TGCGCCAGCAGCTTCGAGGGAACCCCAGGCGAGCAGTACTTC.

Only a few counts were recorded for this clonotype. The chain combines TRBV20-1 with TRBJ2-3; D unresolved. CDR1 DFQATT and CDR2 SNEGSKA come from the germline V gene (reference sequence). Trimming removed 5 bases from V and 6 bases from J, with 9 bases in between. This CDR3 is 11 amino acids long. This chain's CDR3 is CSAFSPDTQYF. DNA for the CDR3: TGCAGTGCTTTTTCTCCCGATACGCAGTATTTT.

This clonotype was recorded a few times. The CDR3 sequence is CASSSAEGARSPLHF. CDR3 nucleotides: TGCGCCAGCAGCTCTGCCGAGGGGGCACGATCACCCCTCCACTTT. The gene calls are TRBV5-1 and TRBJ1-6; 7 positions match TRBD1. This CDR3 spans 15 amino acids. CDR1 SGHRS and CDR2 YFSETQ come from the germline V gene. The trim removed 3 bases at V and 10 bases at J, leaving 10 bases unmatched.

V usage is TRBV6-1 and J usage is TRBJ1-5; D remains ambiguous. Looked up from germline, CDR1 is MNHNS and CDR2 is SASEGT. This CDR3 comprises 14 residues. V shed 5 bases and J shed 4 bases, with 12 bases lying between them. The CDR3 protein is CASSPNDGNQPQHF. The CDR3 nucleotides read TGTGCCAGCAGTCCTAACGACGGTAATCAGCCCCAGCATTTT.

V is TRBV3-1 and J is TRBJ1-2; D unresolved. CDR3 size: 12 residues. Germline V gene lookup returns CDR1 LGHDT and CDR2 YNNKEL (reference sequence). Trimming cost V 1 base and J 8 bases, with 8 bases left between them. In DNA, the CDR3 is TGTGCCAGCAGCCAAGTCGACACGGGCTACACCTTC. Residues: CASSQVDTGYTF.

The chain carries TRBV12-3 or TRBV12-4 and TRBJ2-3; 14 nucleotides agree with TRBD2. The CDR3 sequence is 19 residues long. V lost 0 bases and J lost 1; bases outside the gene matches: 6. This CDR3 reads CASSLAKGTSGGGTDTQYF. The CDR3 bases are TGTGCCAGCAGTTTAGCGAAGGGGACTAGCGGGGGTGGCACAGATACGCAGTATTTT.

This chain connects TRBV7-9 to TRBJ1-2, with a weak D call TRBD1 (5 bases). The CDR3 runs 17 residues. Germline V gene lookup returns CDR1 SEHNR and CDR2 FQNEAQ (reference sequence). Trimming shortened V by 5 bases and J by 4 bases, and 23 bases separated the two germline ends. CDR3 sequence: CASSDPHAGTDVYGYTF. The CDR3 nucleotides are TGTGCCAGCAGCGATCCCCATGCCGGGACGGATGTCTATGGCTACACCTTC.